Listed below are T cell receptor beta chains from one sample, sequenced in a study of beta chain features in type 1 diabetes. This table comes from immunoSEQ multiplex PCR, and its TCRdb copy is limited to in-frame clones, with some not included. The table records under 500,000 clones, 30% of them present only once. Source material: naive CD4+ T cells from blood. These receptors were taken from a man younger than 35 in good health. Each CDR3 is given with its conserved first and last residue. A D gene is named only where the DNA matches it firmly. Where a row states a size, it is once, few, many or the class of an expanded clone; other rows omit it.

size	V	J	D	DNA	CDR3
NA	TRBV7-9	TRBJ2-3	NA	TGTGCCAGCAGCCCCCGGGACGGAACAGATACGCAGTATTTT	CASSPRDGTDTQYF
NA	TRBV7-2	TRBJ2-7	NA	TGTGCCAGCAGCTTAGGCCTTGGGAGGAGCTCCTACGAGCAGTACTTC	CASSLGLGRSSYEQYF
few	TRBV29-1	TRBJ1-1	NA	TGCAGCGTTGAGGGAATACTCGACACTGAAGCTTTCTTT	CSVEGILDTEAFF
NA	TRBV4-2	TRBJ2-1	TRBD2	TGTGCCAGCAGCCAGTATATAGCGGGTAGTTCCTACAATGAGCAGTTCTTC	CASSQYIAGSSYNEQFF
NA	TRBV5-1	TRBJ1-1	NA	TGCGCCAGCAGCTACCGGACGGGGAACACTGAAGCTTTCTTT	CASSYRTGNTEAFF
NA	TRBV25-1	TRBJ2-1	NA	TGTGCCAGCAGTGAATTCGGAGGCCTTGTACTCTTC	CASSEFGGLVLF
few	TRBV2	TRBJ2-3	NA	TGTGCCAGCAGTGTTGAGCAGGCAGATACGCAGTATTTT	CASSVEQADTQYF
NA	TRBV7-2	TRBJ2-7	TRBD2	TGTGCCAGCAGCTTACTCCGGGCTAGCGGGATGCACGAGCAGTACTTC	CASSLLRASGMHEQYF
NA	TRBV9	TRBJ2-1	TRBD2	TGTGCCAGCAGCGTAGGCGGCGGGAGAGGCAATGAGCAGTTCTTC	CASSVGGGRGNEQFF
NA	TRBV6-5	TRBJ2-3	TRBD1	TGTGCCAGCAGCCTCAGGGGGTATACGCAGTATTTT	CASSLRGYTQYF
NA	TRBV30	TRBJ1-5	NA	TGTGCCTGGAGTAACCAGGGGAATCAGCCCCAGCATTTT	CAWSNQGNQPQHF
NA	TRBV7-9	TRBJ2-2	NA	TGTGCCAGCAGCTTGACGCTCAACACCGGGGAGCTGTTTTTT	CASSLTLNTGELFF
NA	TRBV18	TRBJ1-2	NA	TGTGCCAGCTCACCTTCCGGACATGACTATGGCTACACCTTC	CASSPSGHDYGYTF
few	TRBV9	TRBJ1-5	NA	TGTGCCAGCAGCGTAATCAGGGTTGCCAGCAATCAGCCCCAGCATTTT	CASSVIRVASNQPQHF
NA	TRBV18	TRBJ2-5	NA	TGTGCCAGCTCGGAGCACCTTAAAGAGACCCAGTACTTC	CASSEHLKETQYF
few	TRBV30	TRBJ1-5	TRBD1	TGTGCCTGGGCGACAGGGGCTAATCAGCCCCAGCATTTT	CAWATGANQPQHF
few	TRBV10-3	TRBJ2-7	TRBD2	TGTGCCAGTGGGCTAGCGGGATTATACGAGCAGTACTTC	CASGLAGLYEQYF
few	TRBV7-2	TRBJ2-7	NA	TGTGCCAGCAGCTTAGATGTCTACGAGCAGTACTTC	CASSLDVYEQYF
NA	TRBV25-1	TRBJ2-1	NA	TGTGCCAGCAGTCCCGACGGAATATACAATGAGCAGTTCTTC	CASSPDGIYNEQFF
NA	TRBV10-3	TRBJ2-7	TRBD1	TGTGCCATCAGTGAGCCGCTGACAGGGGGCATCTACGAGCAGTACTTC	CAISEPLTGGIYEQYF
few	TRBV4-2	TRBJ2-1	NA	TGTGCCAGCAGCCAAGATCCCCGGGACCAGCAGTTCTTC	CASSQDPRDQQFF
NA	TRBV30	TRBJ2-5	NA	TGTGCCTGGAGTGCCCTCGTCCCTGAAGTGGAGACCCAGTACTTC	CAWSALVPEVETQYF
NA	TRBV9	TRBJ2-1	NA	TGTGCCAGCAGCGTATCGGTCTACAATGAGCAGTTCTTC	CASSVSVYNEQFF
few	TRBV4-1	TRBJ2-7	NA	TGCGCCAGCAGCCAAGGTCTTCTCTCCTACGAGCAGTACTTC	CASSQGLLSYEQYF
NA	TRBV6-6	TRBJ2-2	TRBD1	TGTGCCAGCATCCCATCGACAGGGTTCGGGGAGCTGTTTTTT	CASIPSTGFGELFF
few	TRBV7-7	TRBJ2-5	TRBD1	TGTGCCAGCAGCCGGGGACAGCAAGAGACCCAGTACTTC	CASSRGQQETQYF
few	TRBV30	TRBJ1-1	TRBD1	TGTGCCTGGAGTCCGCCGCGGACAGGGGTAAACACTGAAGCTTTCTTT	CAWSPPRTGVNTEAFF
few	TRBV7-9	TRBJ2-7	NA	TGTGCCAGCAGCCCGCTCCGGGACCGATCCTACGAGCAGTACTTC	CASSPLRDRSYEQYF
NA	TRBV10-3	TRBJ1-5	NA	TGTGCCATCCCAGCTGACAGGCGAGATAGCAATCAGCCCCAGCATTTT	CAIPADRRDSNQPQHF
few	TRBV10-3	TRBJ2-5	TRBD1	TGTGCCATCGGGGAGCGGGACAGGGGAGAGACCCAGTACTTC	CAIGERDRGETQYF
NA	TRBV7-9	TRBJ1-1	TRBD1	TGTGCCAGCAGCTCACAGGGGGACACTGAAGCTTTCTTT	CASSSQGDTEAFF
few	TRBV19	TRBJ1-5	TRBD1	TGTGCCAGTAGCACCGGGACAGCCTACAATCAGCCCCAGCATTTT	CASSTGTAYNQPQHF
few	TRBV29-1	TRBJ1-5	NA	TGCAGCACGTGGGCCGTGGGAGGGCCCCAGCATTTT	CSTWAVGGPQHF
NA	TRBV4-1	TRBJ2-2	NA	TGCGCCAGCAGCTCACCACCTAGAACCGGGGAGCTGTTTTTT	CASSSPPRTGELFF
NA	TRBV30	TRBJ1-5	NA	TGTGCCTGGAGTGCATCTGGGTATCAGCCCCAGCATTTT	CAWSASGYQPQHF